What follows are 13 T cell receptor beta chains derived from one specimen sequenced in a study of blood T cell repertoires in COVID-19. The protocol was immunoSEQ multiplex PCR, while the TCRdb copy is restricted to in-frame clones and leaves out a portion. The sample records more than 95,000 clones, 74% being singletons. The specimen sequenced was peripheral blood. Receptors were obtained from a man in his 60s with acute or convalescent COVID-19.

This clone was seen just once. The V call is TRBV5-6, the J call TRBJ1-2; the D gene is possibly TRBD1 (5 bases). Deletions cut 2 bases from V and 5 bases from J, with 13 bases between. The V gene's germline CDR1 is SGHDT and CDR2 YYEEEE. The CDR3 has 14 amino acids. CDR3 protein: CASSFRLTAYGYTF. Written as DNA, the CDR3 is TGTGCCAGCAGCTTCAGACTGACAGCTTATGGCTACACCTTC.

This rearrangement joins TRBV30 to TRBJ2-2; D gene ambiguous. Trimming removed 5 bases at V and 6 bases at J, with 19 bases between. Germline CDR1 is GTSNPN and CDR2 is SVGIG (reference sequence). The CDR3 totals 15 residues. The chain's CDR3 is CAWGPTRDRAGELFF. The CDR3 DNA is TGTGCCTGGGGCCCGACTCGAGACCGGGCCGGGGAGCTGTTTTTT.

The chain combines TRBV12-3 or TRBV12-4 with TRBJ1-5; D not certain. The CDR3 length is 12 residues. The germline V and J ends were trimmed by 4 bases and 5 bases, with 6 bases remaining between them. CDR3 sequence: CASSSPYQPQHF. For the CDR3, the DNA is TGTGCCAGCAGTTCCCCCTATCAGCCCCAGCATTTT.

J is TRBJ1-1 and V is TRBV2; 7 bases line up with TRBD1. Germline lookup yields CDR1 SNHLY and CDR2 FYNNEI. This CDR3 has 14 residues. Unmatched junction bases numbered 10, after V lost 7 bases and J lost 5 bases. The CDR3 DNA sequence: TGTGCCAGCATTAGACAGGGAGGATGGACTGAAGCTTTCTTT. It encodes CASIRQGGWTEAFF.

This clone was counted once. CDR3 loop: CAWSRDSDYGYTF. The CDR3 bases are TGTGCCTGGAGTAGAGACAGCGACTATGGCTACACCTTC. This chain uses TRBV30 with TRBJ1-2; possibly TRBD1 for D (5 bases). Germline values: CDR1 GTSNPN, CDR2 SVGIG (reference sequence). V was cut by 2 bases and J by 3 bases, with 10 bases left in between. This CDR3 region has 13 residues. The variable domain in full, with the rest retrieved from reference TRBV30 and TRBJ1-2, is SQTIHQWPATLVQPVGSPLSLECTVEGTSNPNLYWYRQAAGRGLQLLFYSVGIGQISSEVPQNLSASRPQDRQFILSSKKLLLSDSGFYLCAWSRDSDYGYTFGSGTRLTVV.

The chain combines TRBV2 with TRBJ2-5; D is unclear. The CDR3 length is 14 residues. Trimming took off 1 base at V and 4 bases at J, with 10 bases between the two ends. Germline CDR1 and CDR2: SNHLY and FYNNEI. CDR3 in amino acids: CASSEGRNGETQYF. The CDR3 DNA sequence: TGTGCCAGCAGTGAAGGGAGAAATGGAGAGACCCAGTACTTC.

V and J are TRBV28 and TRBJ1-5; TRBD1 might be the D (6 bases). Germline V gene lookup returns CDR1 MDHEN and CDR2 SYDVKM. The CDR3 has 15 residues. The V end lost 7 bases, the J end lost 6 bases, and 19 bases lay between the germline ends. The CDR3 nucleotides are TGTGCCAGCATTTCACAGGGTTCAGAGAGTCAGCCCCAGCATTTT. Translating gives CASISQGSESQPQHF.

This clone was detected a few times. V is TRBV3-1 (or the pseudogene TRBV3-2) and J is TRBJ1-5, with D possibly TRBD1 on 6 matching bases. There are 14 residues in the CDR3. Germline values: CDR1 LGHDT, CDR2 YNNKEL (reference sequence). V was shortened by 4 bases and J by 6 bases, with 13 bases between the two germline ends. CDR3 sequence: CASSPRGGPQPQHF. CDR3 DNA sequence: TGTGCCAGCAGCCCTAGGGGGGGACCTCAGCCCCAGCATTTT.

CDR3 bases: TGTGCCAGCAGTCGTCGGATGGACAGGGCTACTGGGGCCAACGTCCTGACTTTC. This sequence encodes CASSRRMDRATGANVLTF. The chain combines TRBV6-2 or TRBV6-3 with TRBJ2-6; TRBD1 aligns across 8 bases. Germline CDR1 and CDR2: MNHEY and SVGEGT. V was pared by 5 bases and J by 2 bases, with 11 bases of the junction left unmatched. This CDR3 spans 18 amino acids.

This clone was counted once. The genes are TRBV21-1 and TRBJ1-2; the table calls TRBD1, which could not be checked here. TRBV21-1 is listed as a pseudogene. CDR3 length: 18 residues. CDR3: CASSSALGRAPNLYGYTF. CDR3 coding DNA: TGTGCCAGCAGCAGCGCATTAGGCAGGGCACCCAACCTCTATGGCTACACCTTC.

The chain joins TRBV19 to TRBJ2-7; D perhaps matches TRBD1 (6 bases). Trimming pared 5 bases from V and 2 bases from J, leaving 10 bases between. This CDR3 spans 13 amino acids. Germline V gives CDR1 LNHDA, CDR2 SQIVND (reference sequence). The CDR3 sequence is CASSHRTAYEQYF. CDR3 sequence (DNA): TGTGCCAGTAGTCATCGGACAGCCTACGAGCAGTACTTC.

This clone was seen only once. The V gene is TRBV7-2, the J gene TRBJ2-1; maybe TRBD2 (5 bases). The CDR3 runs 15 residues. V was pared by 3 bases and J by 5 bases, with 14 bases between. Germline V gene lookup returns CDR1 SGHTA and CDR2 FQGNSA. The CDR3 loop reads CASSFGVSFDNEQFF. CDR3 coding DNA: TGTGCCAGCAGCTTCGGGGTCTCCTTCGACAATGAGCAGTTCTTC.

The gene calls are TRBV6-5 and TRBJ2-2; D uncertain. Deletions cut 6 bases from V and 1 base from J, with 6 bases between. CDR1 and CDR2 from the germline V gene are MNHEY and SVGAGI. The CDR3 contains 13 residues. The CDR3 DNA reads TGTGCCAGCAGCCTCCTGAACACCGGGGAGCTGTTTTTT. This sequence encodes CASSLLNTGELFF.